The T cell receptor beta chain under discussion was sequenced for a study of T-cell memory formation after mild COVID-19. At the level of the study: The TCR clusters were mostly specific to one donor. Study-wide results and limits: Some clones that responded were present in memory (sampled pre-infection), which suggests cross-reactive memory joined.

Each CDR3 protein is one row after TCRdb ran MiXCR on the 5' RACE reads. In the table there are a few hundred thousand distinct CDR3 sequences, 25% to 30% of which are singletons. This clonotype was counted between two and nine times. Its target is not known. The CDR3 length is 16 residues. V lost 4 bases to trimming and J lost 7 bases, with 17 bases between them. The TCR comes from an adult woman who had mild COVID-19 (a few samples of this study predate the infection). Cell type and time point are not known. V gene TRBV12-3 or TRBV12-4 combines with J gene TRBJ1-6; D perhaps matches TRBD1 (6 bases). The sequenced sample consisted of PBMCs or a T cell subset sorted from them (not recorded which). CDR3 in DNA: TGTGCCAGCAGTTCCAACCGCCGGGGGCCAAATTCACCCCTCCACTTT. It encodes CASSSNRRGPNSPLHF.